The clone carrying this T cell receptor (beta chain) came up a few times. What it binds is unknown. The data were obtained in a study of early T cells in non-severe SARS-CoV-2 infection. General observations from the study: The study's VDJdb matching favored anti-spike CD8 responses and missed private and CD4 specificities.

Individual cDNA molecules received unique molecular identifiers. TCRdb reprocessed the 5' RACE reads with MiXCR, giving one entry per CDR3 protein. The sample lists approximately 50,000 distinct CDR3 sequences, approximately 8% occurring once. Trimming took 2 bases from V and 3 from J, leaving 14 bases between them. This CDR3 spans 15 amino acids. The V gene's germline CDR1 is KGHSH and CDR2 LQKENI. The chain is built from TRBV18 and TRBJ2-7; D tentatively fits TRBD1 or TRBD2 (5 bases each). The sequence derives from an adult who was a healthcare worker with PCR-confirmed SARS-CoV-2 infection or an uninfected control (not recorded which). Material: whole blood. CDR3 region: CASSPTGRGRYEQYF. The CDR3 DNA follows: TGTGCCAGCTCACCAACCGGACGGGGACGCTACGAGCAGTACTTC.